The 9 T cell receptor beta chains presented below share a single source sample, sequenced in a study of T cells in tuberculosis. Regarding time point: new active TB diagnosis, blood taken before or within 7 days of starting treatment. The method was immunoSEQ multiplex PCR; TCRdb's version includes in-frame clones alone and lacks a portion of them. The sample contains about 53,000 clones, 90% to 95% of which appear only once. This specimen consisted of PBMCs, obtained at tuberculosis diagnosis. The receptors shown here come from an adult with tuberculosis.

V is TRBV6-5 and J is TRBJ2-7; 9 nucleotides align to TRBD1. CDR1 and CDR2 (germline): MNHEY, SVGAGI. CDR3 size: 14 residues. The ends lost 6 bases at V and 4 bases at J; junction bases unmatched: 7. The CDR3 sequence is CASSAGQGLYEQYF. CDR3 sequence (DNA): TGTGCCAGCAGCGCGGGACAGGGTTTATACGAGCAGTACTTC.

The chain employs TRBV30 and TRBJ2-2; TRBD2 aligns across 11 bases. V was clipped by 1 base and J by 4 bases; unmatched bases: 2. Germline assignment: CDR1 GTSNPN and CDR2 SVGIG (reference sequence). This CDR3 is built from 15 residues. The CDR3 sequence: CAWSALAGGTGELFF. The CDR3 DNA sequence: TGTGCCTGGAGTGCCCTAGCGGGAGGCACCGGGGAGCTGTTTTTT.

The chain has TRBV6-1 and TRBJ2-7; the match to TRBD2 covers 11 bases. V lost 11 bases and J lost 2; bases outside the gene matches: 11. CDR3 length: 15 amino acids. Germline-derived CDR1 and CDR2 are MNHNS and SASEGT. CDR3 loop: CASEGRLAGTYEQYF. The CDR3, as DNA: TGTGCCTCGGAGGGTCGACTAGCGGGGACCTACGAGCAGTACTTC.

The chain links TRBV9 to TRBJ1-6; D is unresolved. This CDR3 contains 15 residues. The germline V gene has CDR1 SGDLS and CDR2 YYNGEE. Between the trimmed V and J ends, which lost 0 bases and 7 bases, there was a span of 11 bases. CDR3 in DNA: TGTGCCAGCAGCGTAGGGGCCCTAAGCAATTCACCCCTCCACTTT. Translating gives CASSVGALSNSPLHF. The full variable domain, its missing parts supplied by reference TRBV9 and TRBJ1-6, is DSGVTQTPKHLITATGQRVTLRCSPRSGDLSVYWYQQSLDQGLQFLIQYYNGEERAKGNILERFSAQQFPDLHSELNLSSLELGDSALYFCASSVGALSNSPLHFGNGTRLTVT.

This chain uses TRBV7-2 with TRBJ2-1; 14 bases agree with TRBD2. This CDR3 is 15 amino acids long. Germline V gene sequence: CDR1 SGHTA, CDR2 FQGNSA. The V and J ends lost 5 bases and 10 bases, in that order; junction bases with no gene match: 7. The chain's CDR3 is CASSPGTSGRGEQFF. CDR3 nucleotides: TGTGCCAGCAGCCCGGGGACTAGCGGGAGAGGGGAGCAGTTCTTC.

DNA of the CDR3: TGTGCCAGCAGCTCCCTGGCCGCGGGCAGCACAGATACGCAGTATTTT. Its translation: CASSSLAAGSTDTQYF. The V call is TRBV11-2, the J call TRBJ2-3, with D possibly matching TRBD2 (5 bases). The CDR3 is 16 residues long. Between the trimmed V and J ends, which lost 4 bases and 0 bases, there was a span of 14 bases. Germline V gives CDR1 SGHAT, CDR2 FQNNGV.

CDR3 in amino acids: CASSLVPGFNYGYTF. DNA for the CDR3: TGTGCCAGCAGCTTAGTTCCGGGTTTTAACTATGGCTACACCTTC. The chain carries TRBV7-9 and TRBJ1-2; no clear D. Trimming stripped 1 base from V and 1 base from J, with 10 bases between. This CDR3 is built from 15 residues. Germline lookup yields CDR1 SEHNR and CDR2 FQNEAQ (reference sequence).

This chain links TRBV28 with TRBJ2-7; 7 nucleotides match TRBD1. Germline V gene lookup returns CDR1 MDHEN and CDR2 SYDVKM. The CDR3 contains 14 residues. V trimming: 5 bases; J trimming: 3 bases; junction bases outside the gene matches: 7. CDR3 DNA: TGTGCCAGCAGTGTATCTCACAGGGGCTACGAGCAGTACTTC. It specifies CASSVSHRGYEQYF.

The chain combines TRBV29-1 with TRBJ2-3, with 11 bases aligning to TRBD2. V shed 6 bases and J 2 bases; nucleotides not matched to a gene: 4. Germline V lookup: CDR1 SQVTM, CDR2 ANQGSEA. The CDR3 covers 14 residues. Here the CDR3 reads CSVEGLADTDTQYF. DNA for the CDR3: TGCAGCGTGGAGGGACTAGCGGACACAGATACGCAGTATTTT.